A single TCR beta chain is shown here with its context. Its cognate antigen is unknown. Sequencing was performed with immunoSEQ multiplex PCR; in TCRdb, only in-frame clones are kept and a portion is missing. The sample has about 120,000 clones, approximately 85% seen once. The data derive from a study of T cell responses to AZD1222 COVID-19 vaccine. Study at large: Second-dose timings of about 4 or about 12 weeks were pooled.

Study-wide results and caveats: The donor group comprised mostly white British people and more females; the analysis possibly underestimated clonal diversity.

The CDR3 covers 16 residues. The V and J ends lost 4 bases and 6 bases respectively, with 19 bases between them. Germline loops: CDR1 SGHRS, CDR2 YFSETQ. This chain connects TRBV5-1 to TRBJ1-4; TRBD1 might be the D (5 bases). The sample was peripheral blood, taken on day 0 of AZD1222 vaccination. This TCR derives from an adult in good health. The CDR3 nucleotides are TGCGCCAGCAGCATGGAGGCCGGTCCGGGGCATGAAAAACTGTTTTTT. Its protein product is CASSMEAGPGHEKLFF.